These 25 T cell receptor beta chains originate from one sample sequenced in a study of regulatory T cells in long-lasting Graves disease. Library construction for TCR beta used iRepertoire HTBI primers and Arm-PCR of CDR3 regions. A single record per CDR3 protein comes from TCRdb applying MiXCR to the multiplex PCR reads. The table includes about 470,000 distinct CDR3 sequences, 20% to 25% detected once. The sample's time point: persistent/refractory GD, antithyroid drugs over 5 years with positive TRAb. RNA extracted from PBMCs served as the sequencing template. The input for sequencing was peripheral blood mononuclear cells (PBMCs), taken when the disease was refractory, from a patient treated with antithyroid drugs. The source of these receptors is a female donor with Graves disease.

This sequence joins TRBV29-1 and TRBJ2-2; 7 nucleotides line up with TRBD2. Losses at the gene ends were 6 bases for V and 0 bases for J; bases not matched to a gene: 7. Looked up from germline, CDR1 is SQVTM and CDR2 is ANQGSEA. The CDR3 runs 15 residues. The CDR3 sequence: CSVAFGGANTGELFF. The DNA of the CDR3 is TGCAGCGTGGCATTTGGGGGGGCGAACACCGGGGAGCTGTTTTTT.

The sample holds a few counts of this clonotype. The chain joins TRBV5-1 to TRBJ1-4, with a tentative D call TRBD1 (6 bases). The CDR3 extends over 16 amino acids. V lost 0 bases and J lost 2, with 11 bases in between. Germline CDR1 and CDR2: SGHRS and YFSETQ. The CDR3 loop reads CASSLEGEATNEKLFF. CDR3 DNA: TGCGCCAGCAGCTTGGAGGGGGAGGCGACTAATGAAAAACTGTTTTTT.

This chain connects TRBV29-1 to TRBJ1-4; D might be TRBD1 (5 bases). The germline V gene has CDR1 SQVTM and CDR2 ANQGSEA. V lost 4 bases and J lost 8, with 17 bases in between. This CDR3 has 14 residues. The CDR3 region is CSVAGQVRPEKLFF. CDR3 in DNA: TGCAGCGTTGCCGGACAAGTTCGGCCAGAAAAACTGTTTTTT. The full variable domain, its missing parts supplied by reference TRBV29-1 and TRBJ1-4, is SAVISQKPSRDICQRGTSLTIQCQVDSQVTMMFWYRQQPGQSLTLIATANQGSEATYESGFVIDKFPISRPNLTFSTLTVSNMSPEDSSIYLCSVAGQVRPEKLFFGSGTQLSVL.

The chain joins TRBV29-1 to TRBJ1-1, with TRBD1 matching 9 bases. The CDR3 loop spans 12 amino acids. Germline CDR1 reads SQVTM; CDR2 reads ANQGSEA. J gave up 5 bases and V 6 bases, and 4 bases lay outside the gene matches. The CDR3 protein is CSVSDRGTEAFF. The CDR3 DNA sequence: TGCAGCGTATCGGACAGGGGTACTGAAGCTTTCTTT.

This clonotype was seen at least ten times. The gene calls are TRBV5-1 and TRBJ1-1, with 7 bases matching TRBD1. This CDR3 contains 14 residues. From germline, CDR1 is SGHRS and CDR2 YFSETQ. The V and J ends lost 0 bases and 6 bases, in that order; junction bases with no gene match: 5. The CDR3 region is CASSLGQGRPEAFF. The CDR3 DNA sequence: TGCGCCAGCAGCTTGGGACAGGGACGACCTGAAGCTTTCTTT.

This clonotype was detected only a few times. This chain joins TRBV6-2 or TRBV6-3 and TRBJ2-7; unclear D gene. The germline V gene encodes CDR1 MNHEY and CDR2 SVGEGT. This CDR3 is built from 16 residues. Trimming shortened V by 0 bases and J by 0 bases, and 12 bases separated the two germline ends. CDR3 region: CASSYSTDGVSYEQYF. CDR3 DNA: TGTGCCAGCAGTTACTCGACGGACGGAGTCTCCTACGAGCAGTACTTC.

The genes are TRBV7-9 and TRBJ1-3; no clear D. CDR1 and CDR2 (germline): SEHNR, FQNEAQ (reference sequence). CDR3 length equals 16 residues. The germline V and J ends were trimmed by 1 base and 3 bases, with 13 bases remaining between them. The CDR3 DNA is TGTGCCAGCAGCTTAGTTAGGCGTGGGGATGGAAACACCATATATTTT. This translates into CASSLVRRGDGNTIYF.

A word on this clonotype: Given the absence of the conserved phenylalanine or tryptophan at the CDR3 end, a read error is likely. The chain has TRBV6-1 and TRBJ2-7, with TRBD2 matching over 8 bases. From germline, CDR1 is MNHNS and CDR2 SASEGT. The CDR3 is 14 amino acids. J lost 4 bases, V lost 6 bases, and 8 bases had no gene match. CDR3: CASRREDRRYEQYL. The CDR3 DNA reads TGTGCCAGCAGGCGGGAGGACCGCCGGTACGAGCAGTACCTC.

There are a few counts of this clonotype. The chain employs TRBV12-3 or TRBV12-4 and TRBJ1-2, with D perhaps matching TRBD1 (5 bases). CDR3 length equals 14 residues. The V end was cut by 5 bases, the J end by 8 bases, with 18 bases between. CDR3 in amino acids: CASSPLGVDSGYTF. CDR3 coding DNA: TGTGCCAGCAGTCCTCTGGGGGTGGATAGCGGCTACACCTTC.

This rearrangement joins TRBV14 to TRBJ2-7; either TRBD1 or TRBD2 may fit D (6 bases each). From germline, CDR1 is SGHDN and CDR2 FVKESK. This CDR3 comprises 15 residues. The V end was cut by 1 base, the J end by 0 bases, with 10 bases between. CDR3 loop: CASSQGRGLSYEQYF. CDR3 DNA sequence: TGTGCCAGCAGCCAAGGCAGGGGACTCTCCTACGAGCAGTACTTC.

V gene TRBV5-4 combines with J gene TRBJ2-2, with 10 bases aligning to TRBD2. Germline CDR1 is SGHNT and CDR2 is YYREEE (reference sequence). This CDR3 contains 15 residues. J gave up 5 bases and V 3 bases, and 4 bases lay outside the gene matches. CDR3 in DNA: TGTGCCAGCAGCTCTCTAGCGGGGGTAACCGGGGAGCTGTTTTTT. This sequence encodes CASSSLAGVTGELFF.

This clonotype was recorded many times. V gene TRBV12-5 combines with J gene TRBJ2-5, with TRBD2 matching over 7 bases. The CDR3 contains 17 residues. The J segment lost 4 bases and the V segment lost 6 bases, leaving 17 bases of the junction unmatched. Germline V gene lookup returns CDR1 LGHNT and CDR2 FRNRAP. CDR3 in amino acids: CASGQSPPLGLGETQYF. The CDR3 DNA is TGTGCTAGTGGGCAATCGCCGCCTCTAGGACTAGGAGAGACCCAGTACTTC.

The rearrangement links TRBV30 to TRBJ2-2; D perhaps matches TRBD2 (5 bases). Germline CDR1 reads GTSNPN; CDR2 reads SVGIG (reference sequence). The CDR3 has 12 amino acids. V was pared by 4 bases and J by 5 bases, with 8 bases between. As DNA, the CDR3 is TGTGCCTGGATTTTAGCGACCGGGGAGCTGTTTTTT. It codes for CAWILATGELFF.

V is TRBV27 and J is TRBJ2-7; a weak D match, TRBD1 (5 bases). Looked up from germline, CDR1 is MNHEY and CDR2 is SMNVEV (reference sequence). Trimming took 5 bases from V and 10 from J, leaving 15 bases between them. CDR3 length equals 12 residues. The CDR3 is CASSPNTGVQYF. CDR3 bases: TGTGCCAGCAGTCCGAACACAGGAGTACAGTACTTC.

CDR3: CASSLGSWRVPNEKLFF. DNA for the CDR3: TGTGCCAGCAGCTTAGGCTCCTGGAGGGTACCTAATGAAAAACTGTTTTTT. The chain uses TRBV7-2 and TRBJ1-4; D gene uncertain. Deletions cut 1 base from V and 3 bases from J, with 15 bases between. The CDR3 loop spans 17 amino acids. Germline-derived CDR1 and CDR2 are SGHTA and FQGNSA. The variable domain in full, with the rest retrieved from reference TRBV7-2 and TRBJ1-4, is GAGVSQSPSNKVTEKGKDVELRCDPISGHTALYWYRQSLGQGLEFLIYFQGNSAPDKSGLPSDRFSAERTGGSVSTLTIQRTQQEDSAVYLCASSLGSWRVPNEKLFFGSGTQLSVL.

This clonotype was detected only a few times. The chain joins TRBV5-1 to TRBJ1-4, with no clear D. The V gene's germline CDR1 is SGHRS and CDR2 YFSETQ. This CDR3 region has 13 residues. V was pared by 0 bases and J by 7 bases, with 7 bases between. The DNA of the CDR3 is TGCGCCAGCAGCTTGGCTAGTCGTGAAAAACTGTTTTTT. This encodes CASSLASREKLFF.

In its sample, this clonotype was seen many times. The rearrangement links TRBV11-2 to TRBJ2-5; D is unclear. Germline V gene sequence: CDR1 SGHAT, CDR2 FQNNGV. The CDR3 has 12 amino acids. Trimming shortened V by 5 bases and J by 1 base, and 5 bases separated the two germline ends. In DNA, the CDR3 is TGTGCCAGCAGCGCGTCCCAAGAGACCCAGTACTTC. This sequence encodes CASSASQETQYF.

The V and J genes are TRBV29-1 and TRBJ2-3, with 10 bases aligning to TRBD1. This CDR3 contains 14 residues. Per germline, CDR1 SQVTM and CDR2 ANQGSEA. The junction had 9 bases not matched to a gene; V was cut back by 6 bases and J by 6 bases. CDR3 DNA: TGCAGCGTGGGAGGGGGACAGGGGAAGGATACGCAGTATTTT. It yields the protein CSVGGGQGKDTQYF.

This clonotype has ten or more counts. This rearrangement joins TRBV28 to TRBJ2-5; D might be TRBD1 (5 bases). V was pared by 4 bases and J by 5 bases, with 17 bases between. The germline V gene encodes CDR1 MDHEN and CDR2 SYDVKM. The CDR3 consists of 15 residues. CDR3 DNA: TGTGCCAGCAGTTGGCCTCAGGGTAGGGGCGAGACCCAGTACTTC. As protein: CASSWPQGRGETQYF. The full variable domain, its missing parts supplied by reference TRBV28 and TRBJ2-5, is DVKVTQSSRYLVKRTGEKVFLECVQDMDHENMFWYRQDPGLGLRLIYFSYDVKMKEKGDIPEGYSVSREKKERFSLILESASTNQTSMYLCASSWPQGRGETQYFGPGTRLLVL.

This clonotype was counted ten times or more. The V and J genes are TRBV6-5 and TRBJ2-5; the D gene is possibly TRBD1 (5 bases). From germline, CDR1 is MNHEY and CDR2 SVGAGI. V dropped 4 bases and J dropped 2 bases, with 11 bases sitting between them. This CDR3 region has 14 residues. Here the CDR3 reads CASSSDSLQETQYF. The CDR3 bases are TGTGCCAGCAGTTCAGACAGCCTTCAAGAGACCCAGTACTTC.

This clonotype turned up a few times. This sequence joins TRBV5-4 and TRBJ1-1, with D perhaps TRBD1 (6 bases). CDR1 and CDR2 (germline): SGHNT, YYREEE (reference sequence). The CDR3 has 14 residues. Trimming removed 4 bases at V and 5 bases at J, with 15 bases between. The CDR3 bases are TGTGCCAGCAGCACGTTACCAGGGGAAACTGAAGCTTTCTTT. Translated: CASSTLPGETEAFF.

This clonotype was recorded a few times. V and J are TRBV7-2 and TRBJ1-1; D gene unclear. The CDR3 contains 15 residues. Between the trimmed V and J ends, which lost 4 bases and 2 bases, there was a span of 14 bases. The germline CDR1 and CDR2 sequences are SGHTA and FQGNSA. Here the CDR3 reads CASSSIMDLNTEAFF. CDR3 DNA sequence: TGTGCCAGCAGCTCGATAATGGACCTAAACACTGAAGCTTTCTTT.

This clonotype has more than one count but fewer than ten. This sequence joins TRBV24-1 and TRBJ1-2, with unresolved D. The CDR3 length is 16 residues. CDR1 and CDR2 from the germline V gene are KGHDR and SFDVKD. With 3 bases removed from V and 3 bases from J, the gap between germline ends came to 16 bases. The CDR3 reads CATSDPLRSGDYGYTF. DNA of the CDR3: TGTGCCACCAGTGATCCCCTCCGCTCCGGGGACTATGGCTACACCTTC.

This chain uses TRBV7-8 with TRBJ2-3; no definite D call. Germline V gene data show CDR1 as SGHVS and CDR2 as FQNEAQ. The germline V and J ends were trimmed by 7 bases and 0 bases, with 20 bases remaining between them. CDR3 length: 17 residues. The CDR3 nucleotides are TGTGCCAGCATCCCGCCGTCGTGGCGGAATAGCACAGATACGCAGTATTTT. Its translation is CASIPPSWRNSTDTQYF.

The chain recombines TRBV5-1 with TRBJ2-7; D is unclear. Trimming left V 0 bases short and J 5 bases short, with 9 bases between. The CDR3 consists of 13 residues. CDR1 SGHRS and CDR2 YFSETQ come from the germline V gene. Written as DNA, the CDR3 is TGCGCCAGCAGCTTGGTCAGACCTGACGAGCAGTACTTC. It translates to CASSLVRPDEQYF.